This record covers a single TCR beta chain. These data come from a study of OX40 agonist ivuxolimab in advanced cancers. The assay was immunoSEQ multiplex PCR, and TCRdb's table has in-frame clones only and misses some. The sample contains about 77,000 clones, approximately 82% of which appear only once. The V gene's germline CDR1 is MNHNY and CDR2 SVGAGI (reference sequence). V gave up 0 bases and J gave up 0 bases, with 6 bases separating them. The CDR3 is 15 residues long. Sequenced here: CD4+ or CD8+ T cells sorted from blood, sampled in a trial of the OX40 agonist ivuxolimab. The chain recombines TRBV6-6 with TRBJ2-1; D remains ambiguous. This TCR was sampled from an adult with an advanced solid tumor such as melanoma, head and neck, liver or kidney cancer. The CDR3 here is CASSYSSSSYNEQFF. In DNA, the CDR3 is TGTGCCAGCAGTTACTCCAGTAGCTCCTACAATGAGCAGTTCTTC.